This entry concerns a single TCR beta chain. This CDR3 contains 17 residues. Germline V gene data show CDR1 as SGHRS and CDR2 as YFSETQ. J was trimmed by 2 bases and V by 4 bases; bases with no gene match: 9. Here immunoSEQ multiplex PCR was the method, and the copy in TCRdb shows in-frame clones only, minus some. The table lists some 94,000 clones, 82% of them singletons. These data are taken from a study of radiotherapy plus CTLA-4 blockade in lung cancer. Study information: Objective responses were recorded in around 18% of patients, with disease control recorded in 25% to 35%.

Specimen: peripheral blood, collected from a patient treated with radiotherapy plus ipilimumab. This clonotype originated in a human donor with non-small cell lung cancer that progressed on radiotherapy plus ipilimumab. The chain recombines TRBV5-1 with TRBJ2-1, with 10 bases lining up with TRBD1. The CDR3 nucleotides are TGCGCCAGCAGCCAAAGGCCGGGACAGGGGACCTACAATGAGCAGTTCTTC. This gives the protein CASSQRPGQGTYNEQFF.